This T cell receptor (beta chain) is drawn from a study of OX40 agonist ivuxolimab in advanced cancers. In the study overall: A history of anti-PD-1, anti-PD-L1 or anti-CTLA-4 therapy was acceptable, and approximately 41% had some. Three patients showed partial responses: one hepatocellular carcinoma and two cutaneous melanoma cases. Findings and limits, study-wide: Patients who responded partially at 0.1-3.0 mg/kg showed clonal expansion ranking among the lowest.

Germline V CDR1 and CDR2: MDHEN, SYDVKM. This CDR3 comprises 13 residues. Trimming shortened V by 7 bases and J by 5 bases, and 13 bases separated the two germline ends. The protocol was immunoSEQ multiplex PCR, while the TCRdb copy is restricted to in-frame clones and leaves out a portion. The sample lists about 100,000 clones; about nine tenths were seen once. This clone appeared once. Its antigen is unidentified. The sample here was CD4+ or CD8+ T cells sorted from blood, taken in a trial of the OX40 agonist ivuxolimab. The genes are TRBV28 and TRBJ2-3; D gene ambiguous. This clonotype originated in an adult with an advanced solid tumor such as melanoma, head and neck, liver or kidney cancer. The CDR3 coding sequence is TGTGCCAGCACAACTCACTCGGAAGATACGCAGTATTTT. Residues: CASTTHSEDTQYF.